These 25 T cell receptor beta chains were sequenced from one sample in a study of blood T cell repertoires in COVID-19. TCRdb's copy holds only in-frame clones and misses some; the assay was immunoSEQ multiplex PCR. The data show 450,000 or so clones, roughly nine tenths seen once. Sequenced material: peripheral blood. The receptor set was obtained from a man younger than 35 with COVID-19, enrolled during active disease.

The rearrangement uses TRBV18 and TRBJ2-7, with D possibly matching TRBD1 (7 bases). The CDR3 is 15 residues long. CDR1 KGHSH and CDR2 LQKENI come from the germline V gene. Trimming stripped 0 bases from V and 3 bases from J, with 12 bases between. The CDR3 DNA is TGTGCCAGCTCACCACCGTCAGGGGGGAACTACGAGCAGTACTTC. Encoded protein: CASSPPSGGNYEQYF.

This chain joins TRBV29-1 and TRBJ2-1; possibly TRBD1 for D (5 bases). CDR1 SQVTM and CDR2 ANQGSEA come from the germline V gene. V shed 7 bases and J shed 5 bases, with 15 bases lying between them. The CDR3 is made up of 13 amino acids. CDR3 in amino acids: CSAVLDTDNEQFF. CDR3 bases: TGCAGCGCTGTCCTGGACACCGACAATGAGCAGTTCTTC.

The genes are TRBV29-1 and TRBJ2-5; TRBD2 matches at 7 bases. The germline V gene encodes CDR1 SQVTM and CDR2 ANQGSEA. The CDR3 runs to 13 residues. Germline trimming cut 4 bases from V and 3 bases from J; bases unmatched to any gene: 5. In DNA, the CDR3 is TGCAGCGTTGTGCGGGGGAGGAAAGAGACCCAGTACTTC. Protein product: CSVVRGRKETQYF.

V is TRBV28 and J is TRBJ1-4; 10 bases are a match to TRBD1. This CDR3 contains 18 residues. The germline V gene encodes CDR1 MDHEN and CDR2 SYDVKM. The trim removed 10 bases at V and 3 bases at J, leaving 17 bases unmatched. The DNA for the CDR3 is TGTGCCACTACACCCCCTCCCGGGACAGGGGAAGCTAATGAAAAACTGTTTTTT. This gives the protein CATTPPPGTGEANEKLFF.

The chain is built from TRBV30 and TRBJ2-2; TRBD2 is a possible D gene (6 bases). Germline lookup yields CDR1 GTSNPN and CDR2 SVGIG (reference sequence). CDR3 size: 14 residues. Trimming left V 0 bases short and J 7 bases short, with 12 bases between. This CDR3 is CAWSVRGSDGELFF. Written as DNA, the CDR3 is TGTGCCTGGAGTGTCCGGGGGAGCGACGGGGAGCTGTTTTTT.

The chain carries TRBV5-1 and TRBJ2-2, with 8 bases that match TRBD1. The germline V gene has CDR1 SGHRS and CDR2 YFSETQ. V lost 5 bases to trimming and J lost 6 bases; unmatched junction nucleotides: 9. This CDR3 region has 15 residues. The CDR3 protein is CASSNRTGSAGELFF. For the CDR3, the DNA is TGCGCCAGCAGTAACAGGACAGGGAGCGCCGGGGAGCTGTTTTTT.

There are a few counts of this clone. The V gene is TRBV6-5, the J gene TRBJ1-6, with D tentatively TRBD1 (5 bases). The germline V gene has CDR1 MNHEY and CDR2 SVGAGI. The CDR3 consists of 13 residues. Trimming pared 4 bases from V and 8 bases from J, leaving 9 bases between. The CDR3 here is CASSWGGDSPLHF. CDR3 sequence (DNA): TGTGCCAGCAGTTGGGGGGGGGATTCACCCCTCCACTTT.

This rearrangement joins TRBV2 to TRBJ1-3; weak D call: TRBD1 (5 bases). Between the trimmed V and J ends, which lost 3 bases and 1 base, there was a span of 10 bases. Germline V CDR1 and CDR2: SNHLY, FYNNEI. The CDR3 covers 15 residues. As DNA, the CDR3 is TGTGCCAGCAGTGACCAGGGCCTTTCTGGAAACACCATATATTTT. It translates to CASSDQGLSGNTIYF.

The chain recombines TRBV10-3 with TRBJ1-2; TRBD1 aligns across 10 bases. Germline V gene data show CDR1 as ENHRY and CDR2 as SYGVKD. The CDR3 contains 15 residues. V was pared by 0 bases and J by 6 bases, with 4 bases of the junction left unmatched. The CDR3 DNA sequence: TGTGCCATCAGTGAGTCGGACAGGGGGAGGAATGGCTACACCTTC. Translation gives CAISESDRGRNGYTF.

The rearrangement links TRBV30 to TRBJ2-3; weak D call: TRBD1 (6 bases). V was shortened by 0 bases and J by 4 bases, with 11 bases between the two germline ends. Germline V lookup: CDR1 GTSNPN, CDR2 SVGIG (reference sequence). The CDR3 loop spans 14 amino acids. The chain's CDR3 is CAWSVGRGADTQYF. CDR3 DNA sequence: TGTGCCTGGAGTGTAGGCAGGGGCGCAGATACGCAGTATTTT.

This rearrangement joins TRBV7-2 to TRBJ2-3, with D unclear. Germline V CDR1 and CDR2: SGHTA, FQGNSA. V lost 5 bases and J lost 8, with 14 bases in between. The CDR3 has 13 residues. This CDR3 reads CASSPRLDSTQYF. CDR3 nucleotides: TGTGCCAGCAGCCCGAGACTGGATAGTACGCAGTATTTT.

The table lists this clone with a few counts. This chain joins TRBV19 and TRBJ2-7; D is perhaps TRBD1 (6 bases). The V gene's germline CDR1 is LNHDA and CDR2 SQIVND (reference sequence). The length of the CDR3 is 14 residues. V dropped 6 bases and J dropped 3 bases, with 15 bases sitting between them. CDR3 in amino acids: CASSAGALLYEQYF. The CDR3 DNA reads as TGTGCCAGTAGCGCAGGGGCCCTACTCTACGAGCAGTACTTC.

The J gene is TRBJ2-5, the V gene TRBV5-5, with 12 bases matching TRBD2. CDR3 size: 17 residues. Germline CDR1 and CDR2: SGHKS and YYEKEE (reference sequence). V gave up 4 bases and J gave up 4 bases; unmatched junction bases: 11. Here the CDR3 reads CASSLTTSGSWGETQYF. CDR3 DNA: TGTGCCAGCAGCCTAACGACTAGCGGGAGTTGGGGAGAGACCCAGTACTTC.

The chain links TRBV5-1 to TRBJ2-5; D ambiguous. The CDR3 has 13 amino acids. V was trimmed by 2 bases and J by 0 bases, leaving 5 bases between them. Looked up from germline, CDR1 is SGHRS and CDR2 is YFSETQ. The CDR3 here is CASSLTYQETQYF. The CDR3, as DNA: TGCGCCAGCAGCTTAACATACCAAGAGACCCAGTACTTC.

This chain uses TRBV7-8 with TRBJ2-7, with TRBD2 as a possible D gene (5 bases). In germline, CDR1 is SGHVS, CDR2 FQNEAQ. Trimming took off 4 bases at V and 4 bases at J, with 20 bases between the two ends. CDR3 length: 16 residues. CDR3: CASSSTRTGLSYEQYF. The CDR3 DNA is TGTGCCAGCAGCTCCACTAGGACGGGCCTATCATACGAGCAGTACTTC.

This clone was recorded only once. The rearrangement joins TRBV13 to TRBJ2-5; perhaps TRBD2 as D (5 bases). Germline V gives CDR1 PRHDT, CDR2 FYEKMQ (reference sequence). This CDR3 has 14 amino acids. V was trimmed by 1 base and J by 3 bases, leaving 9 bases between them. Here the CDR3 DNA reads TGTGCCAGCAGCTTAGACCGGCGGGAAGAGACCCAGTACTTC. Amino acid sequence: CASSLDRREETQYF.

This clone was seen just once. V gene TRBV5-5 combines with J gene TRBJ2-7; D is unresolved. Between the trimmed V and J ends, which lost 0 bases and 6 bases, there was a span of 19 bases. CDR3 length: 16 residues. Per germline, CDR1 SGHKS and CDR2 YYEKEE (reference sequence). The CDR3 bases are TGTGCCAGCAGCTTGGATGTCTCGGTAACCCTCTTCGAGCAGTACTTC. Protein product: CASSLDVSVTLFEQYF. Full variable domain (rest looked up from reference TRBV5-5 and TRBJ2-7): DAGVTQSPTHLIKTRGQQVTLRCSPISGHKSVSWYQQVLGQGPQFIFQYYEKEERGRGNFPDRFSARQFPNYSSELNVNALLLGDSALYLCASSLDVSVTLFEQYFGPGTRLTVT.

Only one count was recorded for this clone. The rearrangement uses TRBV18 and TRBJ1-1, with 7 bases fitting TRBD1. With V trimmed by 0 bases and J by 0 bases, 4 bases remained unmatched. Germline V gene sequence: CDR1 KGHSH, CDR2 LQKENI. CDR3 length equals 16 residues. CDR3 sequence reads: CASSPPIRGMNTEAFF. As DNA, the CDR3 is TGTGCCAGCTCACCACCAATCAGGGGGATGAACACTGAAGCTTTCTTT. The complete variable domain, with remaining parts taken from reference TRBV18 and TRBJ1-1, reads NAGVMQNPRHLVRRRGQEARLRCSPMKGHSHVYWYRQLPEEGLKFMVYLQKENIIDESGMPKERFSAEFPKEGPSILRIQQVVRGDSAAYFCASSPPIRGMNTEAFFGQGTRLTVV.

CDR3 protein: CASSEEGAHTDTQYF. CDR3 coding DNA: TGTGCCAGCAGCGAAGAGGGAGCCCACACAGATACGCAGTATTTT. This chain uses TRBV7-2 with TRBJ2-3; the D gene is possibly TRBD2 (5 bases). CDR1 is SGHTA and CDR2 is FQGNSA in the germline V gene. V lost 5 bases and J lost 2, with 14 bases in between. CDR3 length: 15 residues.

This chain links TRBV9 with TRBJ2-3, with 8 bases that match TRBD1. The junction had 9 bases not matched to a gene; V was cut back by 3 bases and J by 6 bases. Germline V lookup: CDR1 SGDLS, CDR2 YYNGEE. The CDR3 runs 15 residues. The chain's CDR3 is CASSAHQTGGDTQYF. Written as DNA, the CDR3 is TGTGCCAGCAGCGCGCACCAAACAGGGGGGGATACGCAGTATTTT.

This chain connects TRBV29-1 to TRBJ1-4, with D unclear. V lost 4 bases and J lost 6, with 12 bases in between. The CDR3 is 13 amino acids. Germline loops: CDR1 SQVTM, CDR2 ANQGSEA. The CDR3: CSVVTQEDEKLFF. CDR3 sequence (DNA): TGCAGCGTTGTAACTCAGGAGGATGAAAAACTGTTTTTT.

The chain combines TRBV5-1 with TRBJ1-1; D may be TRBD1 (6 bases). Germline V gives CDR1 SGHRS, CDR2 YFSETQ. The V end lost 2 bases, the J end lost 6 bases, and 20 bases lay between the germline ends. CDR3 length equals 16 residues. The CDR3 protein is CASSFWAGAKVAEAFF. The CDR3 nucleotides read TGCGCCAGCAGCTTTTGGGCAGGGGCGAAGGTAGCTGAAGCTTTCTTT.

V usage is TRBV7-6 and J usage is TRBJ2-2; possible D gene TRBD1, 5 bases. This CDR3 spans 19 amino acids. Trimming took off 6 bases at V and 1 base at J, with 24 bases between the two ends. The germline V gene has CDR1 SGHVS and CDR2 FNYEAQ. Written as DNA, the CDR3 is TGTGCCAGCAGAGACCCCTTAGGGCGGCAGGGCGGGAACACCGGGGAGCTGTTTTTT. Translating it yields CASRDPLGRQGGNTGELFF.

The chain has TRBV11-3 and TRBJ1-2; 9 bases match TRBD1. Germline-derived CDR1 and CDR2 are SGHNT and YENEEA. The CDR3 is made up of 14 amino acids. After removal of 1 base from V and 8 bases from J, the junction contained 5 bases not matched to a gene. This CDR3 reads CASSLGLTGGGYTF. In DNA, the CDR3 is TGTGCCAGCAGCTTAGGACTGACAGGGGGAGGCTACACCTTC.

V gene TRBV5-8 combines with J gene TRBJ2-1; 10 bases map to TRBD1. The germline gives CDR1 SGHTS, CDR2 YDEGEE. The length of the CDR3 is 17 residues. Losses at the gene ends were 1 base for V and 9 bases for J; bases not matched to a gene: 13. In nucleotides, the CDR3 is TGTGCCAGCAGCTTGACGACGGGACAGGGGTCCAGCGGTGAGCAGTTCTTC. Translation gives CASSLTTGQGSSGEQFF.